This TCR beta chain is from a study of Ad26.COV2.S vaccination and SARS-CoV-2 variants. General study findings and limits: Comparable non-spike TCR breadth was observed in vaccine and placebo recipients.

This table comes from immunoSEQ multiplex PCR, and its TCRdb copy is limited to in-frame clones, with some not included. The sample holds about 480,000 clones, approximately 90% seen once. As for this clone: Its antigen is still unknown.

Treatment here: roughly 18 received Ad26.COV2.S at low or high dose, single or two shots; about 5 received placebo; per-sample allocation not given. On day 63 after the first injection, vaccine and placebo recipients gave samples. The receptor's source is a person between 18 and 59 years old who received the Ad26.COV2.S COVID-19 vaccine or a placebo. The sequencing used peripheral blood, collected in a trial of Ad26.COV2.S vaccine versus placebo.

CDR3 residues: CASRETTGGGYNEQFF. The DNA for the CDR3 is TGTGCCAGCAGGGAAACTACAGGGGGAGGCTACAATGAGCAGTTCTTC. The chain employs TRBV2 and TRBJ2-1; the match to TRBD1 covers 8 bases. J lost 3 bases, V lost 6 bases, and 10 bases had no gene match. The CDR3 runs to 16 residues. Germline V gives CDR1 SNHLY, CDR2 FYNNEI. Complete variable domain (other parts from reference TRBV2 and TRBJ2-1): EPEVTQTPSHQVTQMGQEVILRCVPISNHLYFYWYRQILGQKVEFLVSFYNNEISEKSEIFDDQFSVERPDGSNFTLKIRSTKLEDSAMYFCASRETTGGGYNEQFFGPGTRLTVL.